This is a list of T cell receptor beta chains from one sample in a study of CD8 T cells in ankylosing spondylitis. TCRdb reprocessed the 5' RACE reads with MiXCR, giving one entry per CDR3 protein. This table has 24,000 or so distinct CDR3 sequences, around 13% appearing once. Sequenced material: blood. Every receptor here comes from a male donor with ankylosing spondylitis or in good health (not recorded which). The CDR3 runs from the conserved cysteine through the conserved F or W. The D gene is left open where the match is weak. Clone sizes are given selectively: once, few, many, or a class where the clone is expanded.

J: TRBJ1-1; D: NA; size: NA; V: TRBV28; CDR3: CASNTQGDTEAFF; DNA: TGTGCCAGCAATACACAGGGAGACACTGAAGCTTTCTTT
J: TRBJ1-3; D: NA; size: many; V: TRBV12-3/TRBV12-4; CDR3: CASSTQPFSGNTIYF; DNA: TGTGCCAGCAGTACACAGCCGTTCTCTGGAAACACCATATATTTT
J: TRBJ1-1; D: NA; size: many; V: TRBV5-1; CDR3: CASSLLGGPNTEAFF; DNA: TGCGCCAGCAGCTTGCTCGGGGGGCCGAACACTGAAGCTTTCTTT
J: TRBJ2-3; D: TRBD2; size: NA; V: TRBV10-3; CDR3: CAIRGGGRADTQYF; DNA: TGTGCCATCAGAGGCGGGGGGCGGGCAGATACGCAGTATTTT
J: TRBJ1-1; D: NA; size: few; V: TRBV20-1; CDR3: CSAGGISPDAEAFF; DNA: TGCAGTGCCGGCGGGATCTCGCCAGACGCTGAAGCTTTCTTT
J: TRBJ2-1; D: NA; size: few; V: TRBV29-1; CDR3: CSVGESKSNEQFF; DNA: TGCAGCGTCGGGGAAAGTAAATCCAATGAGCAGTTCTTC
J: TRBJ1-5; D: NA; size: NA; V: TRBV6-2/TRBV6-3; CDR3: CASSKHRAGSNQPQHF; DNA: TGTGCCAGCAGTAAACACAGGGCGGGAAGCAATCAGCCCCAGCATTTT
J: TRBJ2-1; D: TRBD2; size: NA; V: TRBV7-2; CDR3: CASSLRLAGTYNEQFF; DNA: TGTGCCAGCAGCTTACGCCTAGCGGGCACCTACAATGAGCAGTTCTTC
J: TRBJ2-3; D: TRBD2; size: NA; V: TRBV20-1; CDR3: CSARRQGGTDTQYF; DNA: TGCAGTGCTAGGCGGCAGGGAGGGACAGATACGCAGTATTTT
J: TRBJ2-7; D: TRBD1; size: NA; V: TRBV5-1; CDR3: CASSLEGQGAYEQYF; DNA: TGCGCCAGCAGCTTGGAGGGACAGGGGGCCTACGAGCAGTACTTC
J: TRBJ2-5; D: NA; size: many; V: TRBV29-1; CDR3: CSGGGGSGETQYF; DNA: TGCAGCGGAGGGGGGGGATCTGGAGAGACCCAGTACTTC
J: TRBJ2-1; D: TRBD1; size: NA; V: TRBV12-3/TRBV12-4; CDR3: CASSPRTGQGNEQFF; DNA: TGTGCCAGCAGCCCCCGGACAGGGCAGGGGAATGAGCAGTTCTTC
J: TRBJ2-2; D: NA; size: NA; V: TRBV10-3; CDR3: CAISITGSTGELFF; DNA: TGTGCCATCAGTATTACGGGGAGCACCGGGGAGCTGTTTTTT
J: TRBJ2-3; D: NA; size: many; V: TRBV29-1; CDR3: CSVGGLGTDTQYF; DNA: TGCAGCGTTGGTGGTCTGGGCACAGATACGCAGTATTTT
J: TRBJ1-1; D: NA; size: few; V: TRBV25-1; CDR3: CASSEIGQANTEAFF; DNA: TGTGCCAGCAGTGAGATTGGGCAGGCGAACACTGAAGCTTTCTTT
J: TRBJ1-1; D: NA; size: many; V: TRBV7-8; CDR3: CASSPPNTEAFF; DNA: TGTGCCAGCAGCCCCCCAAACACTGAAGCTTTCTTT
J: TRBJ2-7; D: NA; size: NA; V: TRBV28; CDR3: CASSSPSDSYEQYF; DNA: TGTGCCAGCAGTTCTCCTAGCGACTCCTACGAGCAGTACTTC
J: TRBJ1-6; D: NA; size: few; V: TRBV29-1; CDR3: CSVNTGPLGSPLHF; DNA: TGCAGCGTTAACACGGGCCCACTGGGCTCACCCCTCCACTTT
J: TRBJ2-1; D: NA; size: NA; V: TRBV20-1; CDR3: CSARFGGNSYNEQFF; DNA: TGCAGTGCCCGATTCGGGGGTAACTCCTACAATGAGCAGTTCTTC
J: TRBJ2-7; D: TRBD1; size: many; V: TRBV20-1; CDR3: CSAIGQAAYEQYF; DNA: TGCAGTGCTATCGGACAGGCCGCCTACGAGCAGTACTTC
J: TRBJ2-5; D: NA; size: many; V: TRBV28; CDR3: CASMLSGAQETQYF; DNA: TGTGCCAGCATGCTGTCGGGGGCCCAAGAGACCCAGTACTTC
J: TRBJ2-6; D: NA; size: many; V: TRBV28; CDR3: CASSRQDGANVLTF; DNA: TGTGCCAGCTCAAGACAGGATGGGGCCAACGTCCTGACTTTC
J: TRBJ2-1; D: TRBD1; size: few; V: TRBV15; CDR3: CATNSIGTASYNEQFF; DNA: TGTGCCACCAACAGTATAGGGACAGCCTCCTACAATGAGCAGTTCTTC
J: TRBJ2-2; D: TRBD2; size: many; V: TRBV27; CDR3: CASSFRTSGGPRTGELFF; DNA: TGTGCCAGCAGTTTCCGGACTAGCGGGGGCCCGAGGACCGGGGAGCTGTTTTTT
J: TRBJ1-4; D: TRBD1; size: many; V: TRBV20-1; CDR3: CSARAGTEGYNEKLFF; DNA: TGCAGTGCTAGAGCCGGGACAGAAGGGTATAATGAAAAACTGTTTTTT
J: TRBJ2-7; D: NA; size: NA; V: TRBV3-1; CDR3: CASSAPTGTHEQYF; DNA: TGTGCCAGCAGCGCGCCGACAGGTACCCACGAGCAGTACTTC
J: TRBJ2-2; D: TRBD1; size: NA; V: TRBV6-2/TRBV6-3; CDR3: CASRRTGANTGELFF; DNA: TGTGCCAGCAGAAGGACAGGGGCGAACACCGGGGAGCTGTTTTTT
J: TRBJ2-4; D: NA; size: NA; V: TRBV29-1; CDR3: CSVEGGVKNIQYF; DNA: TGCAGCGTTGAGGGGGGCGTCAAAAACATTCAGTACTTC
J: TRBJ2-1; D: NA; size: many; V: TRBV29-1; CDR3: CSVAGTRNGNEQFF; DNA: TGCAGCGTTGCCGGCACTAGGAATGGGAATGAGCAGTTCTTC
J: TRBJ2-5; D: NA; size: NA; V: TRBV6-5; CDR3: CASISAGHQETQYF; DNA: TGTGCCAGCATATCGGCAGGACACCAAGAGACCCAGTACTTC
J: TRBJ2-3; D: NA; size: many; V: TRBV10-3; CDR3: CAINRVGSTDTQYF; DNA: TGTGCCATCAATCGAGTTGGTAGCACAGATACGCAGTATTTT
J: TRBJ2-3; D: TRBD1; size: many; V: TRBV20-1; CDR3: CSATRTGGFEDTQYF; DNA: TGCAGTGCCACCCGGACAGGGGGCTTTGAGGATACGCAGTATTTT